This T cell receptor (beta chain) was recorded in a study of shared clonotypes between healthy human individuals. Whole-study results and caveats: The sampled material consisted only of blood, and tissue repertoires are likely to differ.

Only in-frame clones appear in the TCRdb table, and some are missing; sequencing was by immunoSEQ multiplex PCR. The table lists about 92,000 clones, about 45% of them singletons. This clone was found once. Its specificity is unknown. Germline CDR1 is SGHTA and CDR2 is FQGTGA. This CDR3 comprises 15 residues. Trimming took off 1 base at V and 2 bases at J, with 9 bases between the two ends. Healthy and HIV-negative, the adult donors had no recent acute infections or vaccinations. Genomic DNA of unsorted samples came from some 90 million PBMCs. The TCR sequence derives from a woman in her thirties or forties in good health. Some clones in this sample may be carry-over from other donors' samples. Material for sequencing was PBMCs. The chain employs TRBV7-3 and TRBJ2-4, with a tentative D call TRBD2 (5 bases). CDR3 in DNA: TGTGCCAGCAGCTTAATACGGGGTTCCAAAAACATTCAGTACTTC. It is translated as CASSLIRGSKNIQYF. Full variable domain (remainder filled in from reference TRBV7-3 and TRBJ2-4): GAGVSQTPSNKVTEKGKYVELRCDPISGHTALYWYRQSLGQGPEFLIYFQGTGAADDSGLPNDRFFAVRPEGSVSTLKIQRTERGDSAVYLCASSLIRGSKNIQYFGAGTRLSVL.